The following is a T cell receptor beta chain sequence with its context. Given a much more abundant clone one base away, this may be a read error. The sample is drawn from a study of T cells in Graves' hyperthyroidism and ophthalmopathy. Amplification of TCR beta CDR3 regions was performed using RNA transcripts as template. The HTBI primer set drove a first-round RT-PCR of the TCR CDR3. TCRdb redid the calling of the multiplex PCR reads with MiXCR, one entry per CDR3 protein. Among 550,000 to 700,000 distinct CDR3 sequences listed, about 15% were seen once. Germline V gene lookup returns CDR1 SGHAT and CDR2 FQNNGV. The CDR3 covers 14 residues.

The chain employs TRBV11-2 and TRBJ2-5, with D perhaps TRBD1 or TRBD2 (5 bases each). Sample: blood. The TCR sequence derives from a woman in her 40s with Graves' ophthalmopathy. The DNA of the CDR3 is TGTCCCAGCAGCTTATTCCGCAGGGACGAGACCCAGTACTTC. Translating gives CPSSLFRRDETQYF.